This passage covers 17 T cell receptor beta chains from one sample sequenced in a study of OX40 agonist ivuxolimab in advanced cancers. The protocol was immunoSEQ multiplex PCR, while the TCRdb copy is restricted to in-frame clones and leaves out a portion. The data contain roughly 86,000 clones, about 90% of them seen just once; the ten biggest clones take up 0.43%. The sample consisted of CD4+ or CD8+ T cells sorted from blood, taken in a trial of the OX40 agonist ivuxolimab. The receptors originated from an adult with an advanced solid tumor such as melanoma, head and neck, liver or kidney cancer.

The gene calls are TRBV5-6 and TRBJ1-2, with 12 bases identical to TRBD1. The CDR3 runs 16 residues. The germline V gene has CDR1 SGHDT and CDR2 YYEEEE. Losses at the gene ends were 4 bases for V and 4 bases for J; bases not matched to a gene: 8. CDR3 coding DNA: TGTGCCAGCAGCGCAAGGGGGACAGGGGGCGGCTATGGCTACACCTTC. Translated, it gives CASSARGTGGGYGYTF.

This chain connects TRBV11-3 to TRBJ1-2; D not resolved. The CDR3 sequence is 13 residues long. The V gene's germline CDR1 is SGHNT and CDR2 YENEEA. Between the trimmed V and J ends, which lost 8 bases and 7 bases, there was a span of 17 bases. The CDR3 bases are TGTGCCAGCTCCCTCCAAAGGGCGGGTGGCTACACCTTC. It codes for CASSLQRAGGYTF.

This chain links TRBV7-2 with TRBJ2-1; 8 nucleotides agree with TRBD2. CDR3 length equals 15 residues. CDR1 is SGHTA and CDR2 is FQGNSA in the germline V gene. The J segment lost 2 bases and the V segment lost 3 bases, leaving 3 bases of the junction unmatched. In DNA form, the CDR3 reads TGTGCCAGCAGCTTGACTAGCGCAGCCTACAATGAGCAGTTCTTC. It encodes CASSLTSAAYNEQFF.

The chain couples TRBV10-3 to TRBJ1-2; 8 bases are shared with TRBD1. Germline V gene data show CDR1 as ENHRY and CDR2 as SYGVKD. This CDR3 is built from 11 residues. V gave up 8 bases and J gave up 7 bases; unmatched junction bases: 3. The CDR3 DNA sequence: TGTGCCATCGGACAGGGCCCTGGCTACACCTTC. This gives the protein CAIGQGPGYTF.

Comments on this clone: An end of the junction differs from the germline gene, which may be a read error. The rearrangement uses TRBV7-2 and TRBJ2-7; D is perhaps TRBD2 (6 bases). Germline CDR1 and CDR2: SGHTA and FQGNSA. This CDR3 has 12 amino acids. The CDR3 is CASSLPGLLIHF. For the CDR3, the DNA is TGTGCCAGCAGCCTCCCGGGACTCCTGATACACTTC.

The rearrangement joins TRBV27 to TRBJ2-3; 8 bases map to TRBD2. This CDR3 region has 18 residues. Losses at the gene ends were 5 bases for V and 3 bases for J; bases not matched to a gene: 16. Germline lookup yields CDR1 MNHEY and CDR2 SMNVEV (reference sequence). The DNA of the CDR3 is TGTGCCAGCAGTGCGACTAGCGTCGGCCCCCGATGGACAGATACGCAGTATTTT. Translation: CASSATSVGPRWTDTQYF.

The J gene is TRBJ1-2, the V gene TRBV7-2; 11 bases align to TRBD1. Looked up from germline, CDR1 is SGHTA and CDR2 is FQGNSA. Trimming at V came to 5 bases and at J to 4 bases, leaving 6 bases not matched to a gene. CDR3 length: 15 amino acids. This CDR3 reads CASSVGTGGFYGYTF. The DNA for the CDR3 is TGTGCCAGCAGCGTTGGGACAGGGGGATTCTATGGCTACACCTTC. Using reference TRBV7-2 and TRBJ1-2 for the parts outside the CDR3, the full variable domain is GAGVSQSPSNKVTEKGKDVELRCDPISGHTALYWYRQSLGQGLEFLIYFQGNSAPDKSGLPSDRFSAERTGGSVSTLTIQRTQQEDSAVYLCASSVGTGGFYGYTFGSGTRLTVV.

The CDR3 loop is CASSFSGAGGYTF. The CDR3 DNA follows: TGTGCCAGCAGTTTTTCCGGTGCCGGTGGCTACACCTTC. The V and J genes are TRBV28 and TRBJ1-2, with unresolved D. The CDR3 extends over 13 amino acids. V lost 3 bases, J lost 7 bases, and 12 bases lay in between. Germline V gene data show CDR1 as MDHEN and CDR2 as SYDVKM.

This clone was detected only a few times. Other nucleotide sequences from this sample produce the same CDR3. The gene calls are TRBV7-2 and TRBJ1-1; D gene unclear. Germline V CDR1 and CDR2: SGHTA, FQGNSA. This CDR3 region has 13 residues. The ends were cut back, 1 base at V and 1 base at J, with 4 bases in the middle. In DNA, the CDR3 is TGTGCCAGCAGCTTAGTGGAGAACACTGAAGCTTTCTTT. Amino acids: CASSLVENTEAFF.

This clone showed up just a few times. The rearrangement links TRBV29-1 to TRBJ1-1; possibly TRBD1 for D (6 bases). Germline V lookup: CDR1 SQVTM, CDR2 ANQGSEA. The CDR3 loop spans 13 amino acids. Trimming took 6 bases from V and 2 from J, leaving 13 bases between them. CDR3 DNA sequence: TGCAGCGTCCTGGACAGAATCAACACTGAAGCTTTCTTT. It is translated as CSVLDRINTEAFF.

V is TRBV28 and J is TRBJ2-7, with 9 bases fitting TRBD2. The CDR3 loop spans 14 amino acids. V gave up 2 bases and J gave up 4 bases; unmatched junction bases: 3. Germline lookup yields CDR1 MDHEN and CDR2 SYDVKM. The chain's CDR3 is CASSLPTSGYEQYF. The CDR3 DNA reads TGTGCCAGCAGTTTACCTACTAGCGGGTACGAGCAGTACTTC. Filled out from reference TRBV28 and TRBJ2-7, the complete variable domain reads DVKVTQSSRYLVKRTGEKVFLECVQDMDHENMFWYRQDPGLGLRLIYFSYDVKMKEKGDIPEGYSVSREKKERFSLILESASTNQTSMYLCASSLPTSGYEQYFGPGTRLTVT.

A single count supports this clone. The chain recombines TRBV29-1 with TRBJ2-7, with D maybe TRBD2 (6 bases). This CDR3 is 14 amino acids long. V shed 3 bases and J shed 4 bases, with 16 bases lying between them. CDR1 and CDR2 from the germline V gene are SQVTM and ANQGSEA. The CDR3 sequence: CSVDTPGLPYEQYF. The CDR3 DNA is TGCAGCGTTGATACTCCTGGACTACCATACGAGCAGTACTTC.

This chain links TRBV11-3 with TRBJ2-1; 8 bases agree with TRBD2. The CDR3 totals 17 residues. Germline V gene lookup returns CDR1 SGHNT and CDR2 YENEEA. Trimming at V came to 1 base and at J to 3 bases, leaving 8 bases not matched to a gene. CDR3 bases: TGTGCCAGCAGCTTAGGGGGAGCGGGAGTGAGCTACAATGAGCAGTTCTTC. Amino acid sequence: CASSLGGAGVSYNEQFF.

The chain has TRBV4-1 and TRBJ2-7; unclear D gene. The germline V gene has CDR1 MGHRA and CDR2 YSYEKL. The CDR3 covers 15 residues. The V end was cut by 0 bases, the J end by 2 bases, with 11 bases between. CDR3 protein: CASSQEALIAYEQYF. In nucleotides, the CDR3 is TGCGCCAGCAGCCAAGAGGCACTCATAGCCTACGAGCAGTACTTC.

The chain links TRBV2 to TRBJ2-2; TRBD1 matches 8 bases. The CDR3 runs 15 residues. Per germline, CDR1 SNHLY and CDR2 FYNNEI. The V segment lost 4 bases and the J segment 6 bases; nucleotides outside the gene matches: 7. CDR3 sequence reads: CASSGTGRGSGELFF. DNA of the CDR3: TGTGCCAGCAGTGGGACAGGGCGAGGGTCCGGGGAGCTGTTTTTT.

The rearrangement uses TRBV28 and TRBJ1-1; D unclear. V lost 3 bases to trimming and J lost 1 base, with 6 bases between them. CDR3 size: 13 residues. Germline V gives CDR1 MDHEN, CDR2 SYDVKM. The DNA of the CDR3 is TGTGCCAGCAGTTTGGTAGGGAACACTGAAGCTTTCTTT. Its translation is CASSLVGNTEAFF.

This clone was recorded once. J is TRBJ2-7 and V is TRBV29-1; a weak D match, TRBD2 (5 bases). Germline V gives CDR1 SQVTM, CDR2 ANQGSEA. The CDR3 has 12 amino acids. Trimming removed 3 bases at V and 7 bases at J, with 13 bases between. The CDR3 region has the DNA TGCAGCGTTGACGGCTCGGGGAGTGAGCAGTACTTC. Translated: CSVDGSGSEQYF.